Only a few counts were recorded for the clone carrying this T cell receptor (beta chain). Its target is unknown. TCRdb processed the 5' RACE reads anew with MiXCR; each CDR3 protein has one entry. The sample records 750,000 to 850,000 distinct CDR3 sequences, roughly 10% being singletons. This specimen comes from a study of CD8 T cells in ankylosing spondylitis. Notes on the study in general: Among TCR beta sequences, a motif of 7 to 9 highly homologous variants appeared characteristic of ankylosing spondylitis blood.

The CDR3 is made up of 15 amino acids. CDR1 and CDR2 from the germline V gene are SGHTA and FQGNSA. V lost 3 bases and J lost 5; bases outside the gene matches: 8. V is TRBV7-2 and J is TRBJ2-5, with 8 bases identical to TRBD2. The sample consisted of blood, either unsorted or a sorted T cell fraction (not recorded which). This clonotype was obtained from a male donor with ankylosing spondylitis. The CDR3 region has the DNA TGTGCCAGCAGCTTCTCGGGGGGGCGCGGGGAGACCCAGTACTTC. It specifies CASSFSGGRGETQYF.